Included here is one T cell receptor beta chain sequence, with context. This sample is drawn from a study of technical replicates of blood from a few donors. Germline V lookup: CDR1 MRHNA, CDR2 SNTAGT. The V end was cut by 5 bases, the J end by 1 base, with 8 bases between. The CDR3 consists of 13 residues. Using immunoSEQ multiplex PCR, the repertoire was profiled, and TCRdb retains in-frame clones only, with some absent. This repertoire shows approximately 81,000 clones, approximately 94% found once; its top ten account for roughly 0.36%. The sample comprised T cells isolated from PBMCs. The chain joins TRBV6-4 to TRBJ1-1, with D tentatively TRBD1 (6 bases). This TCR was recovered from a human donor in good health. The CDR3 loop is CASSQGQNTEAFF. For the CDR3, the DNA is TGTGCCAGCAGTCAGGGACAGAACACTGAAGCTTTCTTT.